The clone carrying this T cell receptor beta chain was found a few times. This CDR3 is 15 amino acids long. The germline V gene has CDR1 DFQATT and CDR2 SNEGSKA (reference sequence). V was clipped by 6 bases and J by 6 bases, with 21 bases between them. TCRdb re-analysed the RT-PCR reads in MiXCR, keeping a single row per CDR3 protein. This sample has more than 600,000 distinct CDR3 sequences; 14% occur once, and the top ten carry 3% to 4.5%. V and J are TRBV20-1 and TRBJ2-1, with D possibly matching TRBD2 (6 bases). The clonotype was recovered from a female donor in good health, serving as a healthy control. Sequencing was carried out using memory CD4+ T cells from blood. CDR3 in amino acids: CSASPPLAPFNEQFF. CDR3 DNA: TGCAGTGCCTCTCCCCCCCTAGCGCCTTTCAATGAGCAGTTCTTC.